These 13 T cell receptor beta chains share one sample of origin, sequenced in a study of naive and memory T cell subsets. Study-level findings and limits: Naive repertoires, especially CD8, held a few larger clonotypes, possibly memory cells re-expressing CD45RA.

Both TRBC1 and TRBC2 were covered by a beta constant-region primer of two equimolar oligonucleotides. Ligated cDNA was amplified by four rounds of PCR with nested alpha and beta constant-region primers and SP2. TCRdb fed the UMI-ligation and nested PCR reads into MiXCR, producing one record per CDR3 protein. Of about 160,000 distinct CDR3 sequences listed, roughly 22% are singletons. These receptors' antigens are unknown. The sample taken for sequencing was naive CD4+ T cells from blood. These TCRs come from a human donor in good health.

This clonotype showed up just a few times. V usage is TRBV7-2 and J usage is TRBJ2-1; 8 bases line up with TRBD2. The CDR3 spans 17 residues. Germline CDR1 is SGHTA and CDR2 is FQGNSA. V dropped 1 base and J dropped 1; count of bases not matched to a gene: 6. CDR3 loop: CASSLGSGMGSYNEQFF. Here the CDR3 DNA reads TGTGCCAGCAGCTTAGGTAGCGGGATGGGGTCCTACAATGAGCAGTTCTTC. Together with reference TRBV7-2 and TRBJ2-1, the CDR3 gives the full variable domain: GAGVSQSPSNKVTEKGKDVELRCDPISGHTALYWYRQSLGQGLEFLIYFQGNSAPDKSGLPSDRFSAERTGGSVSTLTIQRTQQEDSAVYLCASSLGSGMGSYNEQFFGPGTRLTVL.

The chain couples TRBV7-2 to TRBJ2-7; D is ambiguous. This CDR3 comprises 14 residues. V lost 1 base to trimming and J lost 7 bases, with 14 bases between them. The germline V gene has CDR1 SGHTA and CDR2 FQGNSA. The CDR3 DNA reads as TGTGCCAGCAGCTTAGTCGAGCGAGTGGGGGAGCAGTACTTC. Translating it yields CASSLVERVGEQYF.

This chain links TRBV7-2 with TRBJ2-4, with D possibly being TRBD2 (5 bases). V lost 1 base, J lost 7 bases, and 14 bases lay in between. The CDR3 spans 15 residues. CDR1 is SGHTA, CDR2 FQGNSA, per germline. The CDR3 reads CASSLGTSRANIQYF. CDR3 in DNA: TGTGCCAGCAGCTTAGGAACTTCGAGGGCGAACATTCAGTACTTC. The full variable domain, completed using reference TRBV7-2 and TRBJ2-4, is GAGVSQSPSNKVTEKGKDVELRCDPISGHTALYWYRQSLGQGLEFLIYFQGNSAPDKSGLPSDRFSAERTGGSVSTLTIQRTQQEDSAVYLCASSLGTSRANIQYFGAGTRLSVL.

The chain uses TRBV6-5 and TRBJ2-1, with 8 nucleotides matching TRBD1. V trimming: 2 bases; J trimming: 5 bases; junction bases outside the gene matches: 2. Germline V lookup: CDR1 MNHEY, CDR2 SVGAGI. CDR3 length: 14 residues. The CDR3 sequence is CASSYDRGNNEQFF. DNA for the CDR3: TGTGCCAGCAGTTACGACAGGGGAAACAATGAGCAGTTCTTC.

V is TRBV5-1 and J is TRBJ1-1; perhaps TRBD1 as D (5 bases). Germline V gene data show CDR1 as SGHRS and CDR2 as YFSETQ. Trimming shortened V by 3 bases and J by 10 bases, and 22 bases separated the two germline ends. There are 15 residues in the CDR3. The CDR3 loop is CASSSPSSARDGAFF. CDR3 in DNA: TGCGCCAGCAGCTCCCCCTCGTCGGCCAGGGACGGAGCTTTCTTT.

The table lists this clonotype with many counts. A junction boundary mismatches the germline segment, possibly from a read error. The rearrangement joins TRBV6-5 to TRBJ1-5, with no clear D. The CDR3 is 13 residues long. CDR1 and CDR2 (germline): MNHEY, SVGAGI. The CDR3 DNA sequence: TGCGCCAGCAGCTACGATAGCAATCAGCCCCAGCATTTT. Residues: CASSYDSNQPQHF.

This chain uses TRBV12-5 with TRBJ2-1; the match to TRBD1 covers 7 bases. Germline CDR1 is LGHNT and CDR2 is FRNRAP. The CDR3 contains 15 residues. The J segment lost 0 bases and the V segment lost 7 bases, leaving 6 bases of the junction unmatched. The CDR3 is CASEPGQTSYNEQFF. The CDR3 coding sequence is TGTGCTAGTGAACCGGGACAGACCTCCTACAATGAGCAGTTCTTC.

The genes are TRBV5-1 and TRBJ1-4; D remains unclear. V lost 0 bases and J lost 7, with 13 bases in between. From germline, CDR1 is SGHRS and CDR2 YFSETQ. This CDR3 has 15 residues. CDR3 loop: CASSLGAVGGEKLFF. The CDR3 region has the DNA TGCGCCAGCAGCTTGGGTGCGGTTGGCGGTGAAAAACTGTTTTTT.

This clonotype turned up a few times. The V call is TRBV11-2, the J call TRBJ1-5, with D possibly being TRBD1 (6 bases). Per the germline V gene, CDR1 is SGHAT and CDR2 is FQNNGV. This CDR3 region has 15 residues. The V and J ends lost 5 bases and 3 bases respectively, with 14 bases between them. CDR3 sequence reads: CASSQKDRPNQPQHF. The CDR3 DNA reads TGTGCCAGCAGCCAGAAGGACAGACCCAATCAGCCCCAGCATTTT.

This chain uses TRBV5-1 with TRBJ2-2, with 7 bases fitting TRBD1. The CDR3 runs 17 residues. Germline V lookup: CDR1 SGHRS, CDR2 YFSETQ. The V and J ends lost 4 bases and 4 bases, in that order; junction bases with no gene match: 13. Here the CDR3 DNA reads TGCGCCAGCAGCCCCAACGACAGGGTGTATGGCACCGGGGAGCTGTTTTTT. Translated: CASSPNDRVYGTGELFF.

The chain recombines TRBV20-1 with TRBJ2-3; D assignment may be TRBD1 or TRBD2 (6 bases each). The CDR3 covers 13 residues. V lost 2 bases, J lost 4 bases, and 10 bases lay in between. The germline CDR1 and CDR2 sequences are DFQATT and SNEGSKA (reference sequence). CDR3 loop: CSARRGVADTQYF. The CDR3 DNA reads as TGCAGTGCTAGAAGGGGGGTTGCAGATACGCAGTATTTT.

This clonotype was counted only a few times. The chain couples TRBV28 to TRBJ2-7, with 13 bases lining up with TRBD2. With 6 bases clipped from V and 3 bases from J, the junction kept 5 bases outside the gene matches. The CDR3 contains 15 residues. CDR1 and CDR2 from the germline V gene are MDHEN and SYDVKM. CDR3 sequence reads: CASSQTSGRLYEQYF. For the CDR3, the DNA is TGTGCCAGCAGCCAGACTAGCGGGAGGCTCTACGAGCAGTACTTC.

This clonotype was observed a handful of times. The CDR3: CASTYQGPSVETQYF. The CDR3 region has the DNA TGTGCCAGCACCTACCAGGGGCCCTCCGTCGAGACCCAGTACTTC. The chain uses TRBV5-6 and TRBJ2-5, with D perhaps matching TRBD1 (6 bases). CDR1 is SGHDT, CDR2 YYEEEE, per germline. CDR3 size: 15 residues. V dropped 6 bases and J dropped 5 bases, with 20 bases sitting between them.